A single T cell receptor beta chain is shown here with its context. The antigen is not known. The record originates from a study of graft-versus-host responses after intestinal transplantation. The assay was immunoSEQ multiplex PCR, and TCRdb's table has in-frame clones only and misses some. The profile shows more than 75,000 clones, approximately 89% of them singletons. The length of the CDR3 is 17 residues. Germline values: CDR1 MGHRA, CDR2 YSYEKL. With V trimmed by 0 bases and J by 8 bases, 12 bases remained unmatched. This rearrangement joins TRBV4-1 to TRBJ2-4; 8 nucleotides agree with TRBD1. The specimen was unstimulated CD4+ T cells sorted from spleen or lymph node cells, collected before transplant. The origin of this receptor is a human donor who was the organ donor for an intestinal transplant. CDR3 in DNA: TGCGCCAGCAGCCAAGATCGGGTAGGACAGGGTTGGGACATTCAGTACTTC. Its translation is CASSQDRVGQGWDIQYF.